This TCR beta chain comes out of a study of Ad26.COV2.S vaccination and SARS-CoV-2 variants. At the level of the study: Ad26.COV2.S, an intramuscular injection, was given once or twice 56 days apart. Study-level findings and limits: Post-vaccination spike-specific CD8+ and CD4+ T cell responses reportedly had substantial breadth.

Treatment noted: 15 to 20 received Ad26.COV2.S at low or high dose, single or two shots; 5 received placebo; per-sample allocation not given. On day 63 after the first injection, vaccine and placebo recipients gave samples. This person who donated was an adult of 18-55 years in Boston. A word on this clone: Its antigen remains unknown.

CDR3 length: 14 residues. J lost 4 bases, V lost 0 bases, and 2 bases had no gene match. Germline V gives CDR1 MNHNY, CDR2 SVGAGI (reference sequence). Produced via immunoSEQ multiplex PCR; TCRdb's table is partial and in-frame only. Among around 300,000 clones listed, roughly 88% were seen once. The sequencing used peripheral blood, collected in a trial of Ad26.COV2.S vaccine versus placebo. This TCR derives from a person between 18 and 65 years old who received the Ad26.COV2.S COVID-19 vaccine or a placebo. The chain uses TRBV6-6 and TRBJ1-1; 7 positions agree with TRBD1. The CDR3 spells CASSYSAGGTEAFF. The DNA for the CDR3 is TGTGCCAGCAGTTACTCGGCAGGGGGCACTGAAGCTTTCTTT.